This TCR beta chain was retrieved from a study of T cell responses to AZD1222 COVID-19 vaccine. CDR1 and CDR2 from the germline V gene are LGHDT and YNNKEL (reference sequence). CDR3 length equals 15 residues. V was pared by 0 bases and J by 9 bases, with 15 bases between. Remarks on this clone: As yet, its antigen is unknown.

Assay: immunoSEQ multiplex PCR; the TCRdb copy retains only in-frame clones and omits some. The sample includes approximately 160,000 clones, 93% of them seen just once. General study findings and limits: Vaccine-associated CD4 TCRs ranged over spike, dominating at 160-218 and 743-854.

The chain couples TRBV3-1 (or the pseudogene TRBV3-2) to TRBJ1-5; possibly TRBD1 for D (5 bases). The input for sequencing was peripheral blood, taken on day 0 of AZD1222 vaccination. The receptor was derived from an adult in good health. CDR3 sequence (DNA): TGTGCCAGCAGCCAAGATCTAAAGGGGCGTGGGCCCCAGCATTTT. Protein sequence: CASSQDLKGRGPQHF.